The 11 T cell receptor beta chains below all came from one sample that was sequenced in a study of molecular identifiers for immune sequencing clone quantification. TCRdb re-analysed the PCR reads in MiXCR, keeping a single row per CDR3 protein. The table includes more than 450,000 distinct CDR3 sequences, about 25% detected once. Sequencing was carried out using naive CD8+ T cells from blood, with Jurkat cell RNA spiked in. Noted subset: FACS-sorted CD8+CD4-CCR7+CD45RA+ naive T cells. The receptors stem from a human donor in good health. Some libraries in this study had Jurkat cell RNA spiked in.

This clonotype was counted a few times. The chain links TRBV11-1 to TRBJ2-7; D not certain. The CDR3 covers 11 residues. The V gene's germline CDR1 is SGHAT and CDR2 FQDESV (reference sequence). Trimming shortened V by 4 bases and J by 7 bases, and 8 bases separated the two germline ends. The CDR3 loop reads CASSSSEEQYF. CDR3 bases: TGTGCCAGCAGCTCCTCCGAGGAGCAGTACTTC.

This sequence joins TRBV10-1 and TRBJ2-1; TRBD2 matches at 9 bases. V was clipped by 3 bases and J by 6 bases; unmatched bases: 15. CDR1 and CDR2 (germline): WNHNN, SYGVQD (reference sequence). This CDR3 contains 18 residues. The CDR3 protein is CASSDRRGGSMSFNEQFF. Here the CDR3 DNA reads TGCGCCAGCAGTGATCGGCGGGGGGGCTCCATGTCGTTCAATGAGCAGTTCTTC.

This clonotype came up many times. The chain combines TRBV2 with TRBJ1-5; unclear D gene. V was clipped by 2 bases and J by 5 bases, with 16 bases between them. The CDR3 spans 16 residues. CDR1 SNHLY and CDR2 FYNNEI come from the germline V gene. The CDR3 nucleotides are TGTGCCAGCAGTGAATGGTCAGGATTGCCCGATCAGCCCCAGCATTTT. Protein sequence: CASSEWSGLPDQPQHF.

The chain combines TRBV6-2 or TRBV6-3 with TRBJ1-1; 10 bases agree with TRBD1. The V gene end was trimmed by 7 bases and the J gene end by 5 bases; junction bases not matched to a gene: 16. The CDR3 covers 17 residues. Germline lookup yields CDR1 MNHEY and CDR2 SVGEGT. The CDR3 DNA reads TGTGCCAGCACCAACGCGAAATGGGGACAGGGGAGAACTGAAGCTTTCTTT. Protein product: CASTNAKWGQGRTEAFF.

This clonotype has a handful of counts. The chain couples TRBV7-2 to TRBJ2-1, with TRBD1 matching over 7 bases. CDR3 length: 16 amino acids. With 5 bases clipped from V and 3 bases from J, the junction kept 10 bases outside the gene matches. Per the germline V gene, CDR1 is SGHTA and CDR2 is FQGNSA. In nucleotides, the CDR3 is TGTGCCAGCAGCCCCCTCTGGGACAGCTTCTACAATGAGCAGTTCTTC. Translating gives CASSPLWDSFYNEQFF.

In its sample, this clonotype was seen many times. V usage is TRBV4-3 and J usage is TRBJ2-5, with D uncertain. The CDR3 has 14 residues. Trimming left V 1 base short and J 1 base short, with 7 bases between. Germline loops: CDR1 LGHNA, CDR2 YSLEER. The CDR3 DNA reads TGCGCCAGCAGCCAAGGCTGGGGCCAAGAGACCCAGTACTTC. Translating it yields CASSQGWGQETQYF.

V gene TRBV5-6 combines with J gene TRBJ2-1, with 10 nucleotides matching TRBD1. Germline V gene lookup returns CDR1 SGHDT and CDR2 YYEEEE. V gave up 4 bases and J gave up 10 bases; unmatched junction bases: 11. The CDR3 runs to 15 residues. In nucleotides, the CDR3 is TGTGCCAGCAGCGGGGGACAGGGGCCTTACTACGAGCAGTTCTTC. It yields the protein CASSGGQGPYYEQFF.

In this sample, this clonotype turned up many times. The rearrangement uses TRBV5-1 and TRBJ2-1, with D possibly TRBD2 on 7 matching bases. Germline assignment: CDR1 SGHRS and CDR2 YFSETQ. Trimming shortened V by 4 bases and J by 7 bases, and 18 bases separated the two germline ends. This CDR3 comprises 15 residues. As DNA, the CDR3 is TGCGCCAGCAGCCCCTGGGGGGGCGGGGTGAATGAGCAGTTCTTC. Its translation: CASSPWGGGVNEQFF.

Only a few counts were recorded for this clonotype. The gene calls are TRBV19 and TRBJ2-5, with TRBD2 as a possible D gene (6 bases). This CDR3 spans 15 amino acids. With 0 bases removed from V and 5 bases from J, the gap between germline ends came to 13 bases. Germline CDR1 and CDR2: LNHDA and SQIVND (reference sequence). CDR3 amino acids: CASSIDGSGVETQYF. The CDR3, as DNA: TGTGCCAGTAGTATAGACGGGAGCGGCGTTGAGACCCAGTACTTC.

This clonotype was counted a few times. The rearrangement uses TRBV19 and TRBJ2-6, with D perhaps matching TRBD2 (6 bases). The CDR3 consists of 18 residues. Germline loops: CDR1 LNHDA, CDR2 SQIVND (reference sequence). V lost 6 bases to trimming and J lost 0 bases, with 18 bases between them. CDR3 DNA: TGTGCCAGTAGCCCCCCGGGACTTCTAACCTCTGGGGCCAACGTCCTGACTTTC. It is translated as CASSPPGLLTSGANVLTF.

On this clonotype: The conserved closing phenylalanine or tryptophan is absent in this CDR3, likely reflecting a read error. The CDR3 spells CATRAGTPYEQYL. CDR3 sequence (DNA): TGTGCCACAAGGGCGGGTACTCCCTACGAGCAGTACCTC. This chain uses TRBV2 with TRBJ2-7; D is perhaps TRBD2 (5 bases). V was shortened by 10 bases and J by 2 bases, with 15 bases between the two germline ends. CDR1 is SNHLY, CDR2 FYNNEI, per germline. The CDR3 covers 13 residues.